This T cell receptor beta chain was identified during a study of blood T cell repertoires in COVID-19. TCRdb's copy holds only in-frame clones and misses some; the assay was immunoSEQ multiplex PCR. The sample carries under 200,000 clones, around 90% recorded once. What was sequenced was peripheral blood. This sequence was found in a man in his fifties with acute or convalescent COVID-19.

CDR3 region: CASSLGAGGVTEAFF. The CDR3 bases are TGTGCCAGCAGCTTGGGCGCAGGGGGCGTTACTGAAGCTTTCTTT. The chain uses TRBV5-8 and TRBJ1-1; 8 bases align to TRBD1. Germline V gene lookup returns CDR1 SGHTS and CDR2 YDEGEE. The CDR3 runs 15 residues. V shed 0 bases and J 5 bases; nucleotides not matched to a gene: 6.